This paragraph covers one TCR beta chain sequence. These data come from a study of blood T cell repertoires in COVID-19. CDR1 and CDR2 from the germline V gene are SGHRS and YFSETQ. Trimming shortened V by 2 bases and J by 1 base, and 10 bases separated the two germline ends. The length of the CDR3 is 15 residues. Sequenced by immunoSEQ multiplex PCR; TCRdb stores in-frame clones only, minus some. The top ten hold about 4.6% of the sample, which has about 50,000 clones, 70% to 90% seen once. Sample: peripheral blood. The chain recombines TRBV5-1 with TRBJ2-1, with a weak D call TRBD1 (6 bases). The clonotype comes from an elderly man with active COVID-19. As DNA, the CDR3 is TGCGCCAGCAGCTTCTCAGGGGAATCCTACAATGAGCAGTTCTTC. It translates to CASSFSGESYNEQFF.